This entry describes one T cell receptor beta chain. The CDR3 runs to 13 residues. Trimming shortened V by 4 bases and J by 9 bases, and 15 bases separated the two germline ends. Per germline, CDR1 SGHRS and CDR2 YFSETQ. The data stem from a study of T cell changes during pregnancy in multiple sclerosis. The method was immunoSEQ multiplex PCR; TCRdb's version includes in-frame clones alone and lacks a portion of them. The sample lists more than 85,000 clones; approximately 92% were seen once. The starting material was peripheral blood, obtained in the third trimester of pregnancy. The gene calls are TRBV5-1 and TRBJ2-3; D is ambiguous. This clonotype originated in a female donor in good health, enrolled as a control in a pregnancy study. The CDR3 region has the DNA TGCGCCAGCAGCCTAGATCCCGGTTCAACGCAGTATTTT. Its translation: CASSLDPGSTQYF.